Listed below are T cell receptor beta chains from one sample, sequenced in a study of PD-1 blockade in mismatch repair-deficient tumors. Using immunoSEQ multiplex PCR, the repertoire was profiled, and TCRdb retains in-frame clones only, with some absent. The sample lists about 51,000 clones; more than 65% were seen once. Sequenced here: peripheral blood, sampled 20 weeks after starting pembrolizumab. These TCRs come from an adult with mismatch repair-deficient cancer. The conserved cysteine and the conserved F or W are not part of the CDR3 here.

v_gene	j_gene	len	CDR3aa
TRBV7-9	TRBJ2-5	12	ASRGSGGQETQY
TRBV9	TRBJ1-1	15	ASSVGEGSRGNTEAF
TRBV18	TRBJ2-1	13	ASSPAPGQYNEQF
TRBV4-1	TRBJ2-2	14	ASSQAAETNTGELF
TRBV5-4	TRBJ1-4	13	ASSLSRGANEKLF
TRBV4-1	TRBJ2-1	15	ASSQRVTPGETGEQF
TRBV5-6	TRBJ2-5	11	ASSFQQQETQY
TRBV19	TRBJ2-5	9	ATTRQETQY
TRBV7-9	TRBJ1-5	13	ASSLRGYSNQPQH
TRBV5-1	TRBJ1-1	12	ASSPRGADTEAF
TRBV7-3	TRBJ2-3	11	ASGRELTDTQY
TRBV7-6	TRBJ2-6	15	ASSLYPEDSGANVLT
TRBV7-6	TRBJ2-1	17	ASSLIPGRERRWDNEQF
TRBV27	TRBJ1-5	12	ASSFGTSNQPQH
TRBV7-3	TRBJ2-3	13	ASSFLGTSTDTQY
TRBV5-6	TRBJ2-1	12	ASSSLRKHNEQF
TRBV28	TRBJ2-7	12	ASSSTSGQNEQY
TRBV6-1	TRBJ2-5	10	ASSESLQTQY
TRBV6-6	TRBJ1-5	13	ASSYSTRPDEAQH
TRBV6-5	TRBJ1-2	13	ASRSPKGSNYGYT
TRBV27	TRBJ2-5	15	ASTFPLTGGAGETQY
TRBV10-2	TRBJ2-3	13	ASSGGTVSTDTQY
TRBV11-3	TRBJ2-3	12	ASSLGGARDTQY
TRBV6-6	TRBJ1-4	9	ASSTGTVLF